This TCR beta chain was profiled in a study of T-cell reconstitution after alpha-beta-depleted transplantation in children. The V gene lost 0 bases and the J gene lost 4 bases, with 15 bases spanning the gap. The CDR3 sequence is 15 residues long. The germline V gene has CDR1 DFQATT and CDR2 SNEGSKA (reference sequence). This clonotype was found many times. It was with unique molecular identifiers that the TCRbeta library was prepared. MiXCR was run by TCRdb on the PCR reads, yielding one entry per CDR3 protein. The table has hundreds of thousands of distinct CDR3 sequences, approximately 16% seen once.

This chain uses TRBV20-1 with TRBJ2-5; D perhaps matches TRBD2 (6 bases). The receptor was isolated from a human donor who donated a stem cell graft to a child with acute myeloid leukemia. The sequencing used PBMCs from the stem cell graft donor, collected from the stem cell graft. The CDR3 reads CSARDYQRVGETQYF. In DNA, the CDR3 is TGCAGTGCTAGAGATTATCAGCGGGTCGGAGAGACCCAGTACTTC.